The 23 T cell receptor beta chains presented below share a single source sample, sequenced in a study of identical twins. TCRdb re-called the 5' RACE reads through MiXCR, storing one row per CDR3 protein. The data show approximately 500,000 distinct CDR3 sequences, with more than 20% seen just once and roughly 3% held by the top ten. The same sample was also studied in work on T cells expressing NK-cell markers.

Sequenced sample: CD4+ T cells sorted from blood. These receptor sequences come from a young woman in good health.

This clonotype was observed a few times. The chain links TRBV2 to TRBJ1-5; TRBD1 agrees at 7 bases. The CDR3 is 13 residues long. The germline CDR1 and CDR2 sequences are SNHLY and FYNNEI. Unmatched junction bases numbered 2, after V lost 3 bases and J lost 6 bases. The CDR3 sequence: CASSDQGGQPQHF. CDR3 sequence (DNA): TGTGCCAGCAGTGACCAGGGGGGTCAGCCCCAGCATTTT.

The CDR3 nucleotides read TGTGCCAGCAGTCGTAGAGGGGTGGCCGGGGAGCTGTTTTTT. Its protein product is CASSRRGVAGELFF. The chain is built from TRBV12-3 or TRBV12-4 and TRBJ2-2; tentatively, D is TRBD1 or TRBD2 (5 bases each). This CDR3 has 14 residues. Trimming removed 5 bases from V and 6 bases from J, with 13 bases in between.

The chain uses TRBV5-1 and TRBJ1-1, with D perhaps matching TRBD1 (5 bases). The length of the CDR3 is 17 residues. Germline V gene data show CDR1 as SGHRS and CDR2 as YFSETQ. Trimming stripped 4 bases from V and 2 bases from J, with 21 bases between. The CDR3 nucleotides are TGCGCCAGCAGCAGATCAGGGCTCCCCCAACTCAACACTGAAGCTTTCTTT. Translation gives CASSRSGLPQLNTEAFF.

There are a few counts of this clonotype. DNA of the CDR3: TGTGCCAGCAGTTGGGGGAAACCTGAAGCTTTCTTT. Translating it yields CASSWGKPEAFF. This chain uses TRBV12-3 or TRBV12-4 with TRBJ1-1, with D perhaps matching TRBD1 (5 bases). CDR3 length equals 12 residues. Trimming left V 4 bases short and J 6 bases short, with 9 bases between.

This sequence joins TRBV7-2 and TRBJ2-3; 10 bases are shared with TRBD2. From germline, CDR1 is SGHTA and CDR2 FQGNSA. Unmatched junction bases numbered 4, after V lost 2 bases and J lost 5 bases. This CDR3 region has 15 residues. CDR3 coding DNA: TGTGCCAGCAGCTTACTAGCGGGAGCGGGAGATACGCAGTATTTT. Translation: CASSLLAGAGDTQYF.

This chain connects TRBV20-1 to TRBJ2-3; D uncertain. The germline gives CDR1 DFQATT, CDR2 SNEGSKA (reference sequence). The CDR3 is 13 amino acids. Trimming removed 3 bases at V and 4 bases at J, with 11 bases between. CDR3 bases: TGCAGTGCTAGGGACCCGGGCGCAGATACGCAGTATTTT. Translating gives CSARDPGADTQYF.

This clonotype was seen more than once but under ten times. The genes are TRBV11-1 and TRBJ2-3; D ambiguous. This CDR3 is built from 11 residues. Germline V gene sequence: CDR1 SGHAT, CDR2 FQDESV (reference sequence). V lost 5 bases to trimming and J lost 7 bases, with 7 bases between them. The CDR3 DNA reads TGTGCCAGCAGCGGTAGCTATACGCAGTATTTT. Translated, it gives CASSGSYTQYF.

Written as DNA, the CDR3 is TGCGCCAGCAGCCAAGTGGGGCGGGATCCCACAGATACGCAGTATTTT. This sequence encodes CASSQVGRDPTDTQYF. The chain joins TRBV4-1 to TRBJ2-3; the D gene is possibly TRBD2 (6 bases). This CDR3 contains 16 residues. Germline V gene data show CDR1 as MGHRA and CDR2 as YSYEKL. V gave up 1 base and J gave up 2 bases, with 13 bases separating them.

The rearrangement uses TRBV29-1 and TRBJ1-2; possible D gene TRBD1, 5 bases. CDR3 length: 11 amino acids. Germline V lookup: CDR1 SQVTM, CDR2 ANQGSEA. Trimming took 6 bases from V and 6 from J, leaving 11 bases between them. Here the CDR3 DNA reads TGCAGCGTCTTGGGACGGAATGGCTACACCTTC. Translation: CSVLGRNGYTF.

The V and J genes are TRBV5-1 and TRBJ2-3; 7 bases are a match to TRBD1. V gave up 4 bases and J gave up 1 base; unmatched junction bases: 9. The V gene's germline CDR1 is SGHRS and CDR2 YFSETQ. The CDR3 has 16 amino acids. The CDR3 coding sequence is TGCGCCAGCAGCATTCTCTCAGGGGGAGGCACAGATACGCAGTATTTT. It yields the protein CASSILSGGGTDTQYF.

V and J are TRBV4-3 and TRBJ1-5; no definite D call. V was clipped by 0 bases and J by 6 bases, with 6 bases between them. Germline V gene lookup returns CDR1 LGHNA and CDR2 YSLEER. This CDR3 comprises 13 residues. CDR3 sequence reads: CASSQDNSQPQHF. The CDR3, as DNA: TGCGCCAGCAGCCAAGATAACAGTCAGCCCCAGCATTTT.

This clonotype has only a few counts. CDR3: CAISPTGGQETQYF. Here the CDR3 DNA reads TGTGCCATCAGCCCGACAGGGGGCCAAGAGACCCAGTACTTC. The chain employs TRBV10-3 and TRBJ2-5, with TRBD1 matching over 9 bases. V trimming: 6 bases; J trimming: 1 base; junction bases outside the gene matches: 3. The germline gives CDR1 ENHRY, CDR2 SYGVKD. CDR3 length: 14 residues.

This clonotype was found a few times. Here the CDR3 DNA reads TGTGCCAGCAGTTTGAGAGGCAGGGTTGGAGGTAAGACCAATCAGCCCCAGCATTTT. Protein: CASSLRGRVGGKTNQPQHF. The chain recombines TRBV12-3 or TRBV12-4 with TRBJ1-5; TRBD1 is a possible D gene (5 bases). This CDR3 has 19 residues. V was pared by 3 bases and J by 3 bases, with 24 bases between.

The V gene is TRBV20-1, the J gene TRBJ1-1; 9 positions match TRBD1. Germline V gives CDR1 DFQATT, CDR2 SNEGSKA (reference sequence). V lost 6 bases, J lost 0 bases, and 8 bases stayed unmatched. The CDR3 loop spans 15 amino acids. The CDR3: CSAKNRGPLNTEAFF. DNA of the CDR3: TGCAGTGCAAAAAACAGGGGGCCTTTGAACACTGAAGCTTTCTTT.

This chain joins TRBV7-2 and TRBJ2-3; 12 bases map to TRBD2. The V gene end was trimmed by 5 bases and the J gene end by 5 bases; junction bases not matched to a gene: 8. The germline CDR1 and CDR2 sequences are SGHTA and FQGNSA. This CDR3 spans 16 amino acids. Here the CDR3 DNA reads TGTGCCAGCAGCCTTCTAGCGGGAGGGCTGGGAGATACGCAGTATTTT. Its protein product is CASSLLAGGLGDTQYF.

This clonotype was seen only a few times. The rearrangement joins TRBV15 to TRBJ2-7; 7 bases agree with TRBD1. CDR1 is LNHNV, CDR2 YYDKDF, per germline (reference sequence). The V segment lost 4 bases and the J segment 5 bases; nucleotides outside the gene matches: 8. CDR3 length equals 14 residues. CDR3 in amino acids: CATSITGVTNEQYF. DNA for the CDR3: TGTGCCACCAGCATAACAGGGGTAACAAACGAGCAGTACTTC.

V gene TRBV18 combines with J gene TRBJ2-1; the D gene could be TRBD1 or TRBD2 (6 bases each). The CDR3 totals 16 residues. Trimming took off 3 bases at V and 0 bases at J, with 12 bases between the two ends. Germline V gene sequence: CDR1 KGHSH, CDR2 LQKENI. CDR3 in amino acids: CASSPGGSSSYNEQFF. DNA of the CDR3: TGTGCCAGCTCACCGGGGGGCAGTAGCTCCTACAATGAGCAGTTCTTC.

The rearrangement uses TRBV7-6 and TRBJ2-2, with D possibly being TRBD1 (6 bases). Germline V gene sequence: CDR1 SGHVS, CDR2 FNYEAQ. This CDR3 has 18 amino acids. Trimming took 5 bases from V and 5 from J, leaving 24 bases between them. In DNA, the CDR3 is TGTGCCAGCAGCCCCCTTACAGGGACCTACCGTCGTACCGGGGAGCTGTTTTTT. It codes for CASSPLTGTYRRTGELFF. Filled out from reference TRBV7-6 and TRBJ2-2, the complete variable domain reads GAGVSQSPRYKVTKRGQDVALRCDPISGHVSLYWYRQALGQGPEFLTYFNYEAQQDKSGLPNDRFSAERPEGSISTLTIQRTEQRDSAMYRCASSPLTGTYRRTGELFFGEGSRLTVL.

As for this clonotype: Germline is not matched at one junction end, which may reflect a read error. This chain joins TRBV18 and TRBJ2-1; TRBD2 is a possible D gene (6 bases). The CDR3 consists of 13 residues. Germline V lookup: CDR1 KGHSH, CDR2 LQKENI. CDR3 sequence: CASSATRDSSQIF. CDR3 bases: TGTGCCAGCTCCGCGACCCGGGACTCAAGCCAGATCTTC. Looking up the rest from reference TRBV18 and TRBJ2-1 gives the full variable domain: NAGVMQNPRHLVRRRGQEARLRCSPMKGHSHVYWYRQLPEEGLKFMVYLQKENIIDESGMPKERFSAEFPKEGPSILRIQQVVRGDSAAYFCASSATRDSSQIFGPGTRLTVL.

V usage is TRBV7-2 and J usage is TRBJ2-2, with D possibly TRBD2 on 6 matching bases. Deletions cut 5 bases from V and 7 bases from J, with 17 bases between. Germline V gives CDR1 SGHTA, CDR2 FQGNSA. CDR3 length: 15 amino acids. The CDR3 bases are TGTGCCAGCAGCCCCCCGCGGGGTAGCAGCGGGGAGCTGTTTTTT. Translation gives CASSPPRGSSGELFF.

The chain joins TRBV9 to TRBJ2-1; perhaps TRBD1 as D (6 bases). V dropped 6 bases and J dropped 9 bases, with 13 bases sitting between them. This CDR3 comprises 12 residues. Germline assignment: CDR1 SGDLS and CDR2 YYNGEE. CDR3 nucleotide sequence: TGTGCCAGCAACAGGGTTTCGGGTGAGCAGTTCTTC. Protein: CASNRVSGEQFF. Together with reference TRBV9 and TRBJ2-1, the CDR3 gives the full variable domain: DSGVTQTPKHLITATGQRVTLRCSPRSGDLSVYWYQQSLDQGLQFLIQYYNGEERAKGNILERFSAQQFPDLHSELNLSSLELGDSALYFCASNRVSGEQFFGPGTRLTVL.

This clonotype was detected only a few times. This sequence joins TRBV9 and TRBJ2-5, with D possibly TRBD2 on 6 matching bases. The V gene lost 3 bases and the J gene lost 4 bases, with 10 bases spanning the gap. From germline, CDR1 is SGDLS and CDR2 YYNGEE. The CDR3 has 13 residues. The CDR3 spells CASSGEAGETQYF. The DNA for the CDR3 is TGTGCCAGCAGCGGGGAGGCAGGAGAGACCCAGTACTTC.

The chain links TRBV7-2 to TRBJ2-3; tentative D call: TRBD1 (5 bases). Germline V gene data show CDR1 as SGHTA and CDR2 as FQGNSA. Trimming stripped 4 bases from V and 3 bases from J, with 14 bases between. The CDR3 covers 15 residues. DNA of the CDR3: TGTGCCAGCAGCTCAGTAAGCCCAGGGACAGATACGCAGTATTTT. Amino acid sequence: CASSSVSPGTDTQYF.